This T cell receptor (beta chain) was retrieved from a study of CD8 T cells in Susac syndrome. Random hexamers primed reverse transcription of about 0.45 to 1 ug RNA. TCRdb called the immunoSEQ multiplex PCR reads again in MiXCR, with one record for every CDR3 protein. The repertoire has some 96,000 distinct CDR3 sequences, just under 95% of them found once; the top ten carry approximately 0.3%. On this clonotype: Its antigen remains unknown.

Study findings and constraints: The authors acknowledged that their TCR sequencing and HLA analysis involved a relatively small number of individuals.

This TCR derives from a human donor with Susac syndrome. The sample taken for sequencing was CD4+ T cells from PBMCs.

DNA for the CDR3: TGTGCCAGCTCACCAATCCCCGAAAGGGTCGAGCAGTACTTC. Translating it yields CASSPIPERVEQYF. The genes are TRBV18 and TRBJ2-7; no definite D call. From germline, CDR1 is KGHSH and CDR2 LQKENI. This CDR3 has 14 amino acids. The V end lost 2 bases, the J end lost 6 bases, and 14 bases lay between the germline ends.